These T cell receptor beta chains were read from a single sample in a study of CD8 T cells in ankylosing spondylitis. TCRdb fed the 5' RACE reads into MiXCR, producing one record per CDR3 protein. The sample shows some 200,000 distinct CDR3 sequences, around 6.6% of them seen only once. The sample comprised blood, either unsorted or a sorted T cell fraction (not recorded which). The receptors stem from a male donor with ankylosing spondylitis. Each CDR3 is given with its conserved first and last residue. A D gene is named only where the DNA matches it firmly.

d_gene | j_gene | v_gene | CDR3aa
TRBD1 | TRBJ2-1 | TRBV6-1 | CASLPGQWGYNEQFF
TRBD1 | TRBJ2-5 | TRBV11-2 | CASSPQGALETQYF
. | TRBJ1-1 | TRBV11-2 | CASSFNWGGVTEAFF
. | TRBJ2-7 | TRBV7-2 | CASSLLQQQTYEQYF
. | TRBJ2-2 | TRBV29-1 | CSGWGVPGELFF
. | TRBJ2-7 | TRBV5-1 | CASSIEALSSYEQYF
. | TRBJ2-7 | TRBV27 | CASSPDGDLKQYF
. | TRBJ2-1 | TRBV11-2 | CASSPLWSSYNEQFF
. | TRBJ2-1 | TRBV6-5 | CASSYSTGEKYNEQFF
. | TRBJ2-1 | TRBV7-8 | CASSLTFSDEQFF
. | TRBJ1-2 | TRBV12-3/TRBV12-4 | CASSLQGTNGYGYTF
TRBD1 | TRBJ1-1 | TRBV7-2 | CASRPRGVNTEAFF
TRBD1 | TRBJ2-1 | TRBV4-1 | CASSQDLGTGVYNEQFF
. | TRBJ2-7 | TRBV4-1 | CASSQDIRYEQYF
. | TRBJ2-7 | TRBV28 | CASSSDWASEQYF
. | TRBJ2-1 | TRBV19 | CASSIWQEISNEQFF
. | TRBJ2-1 | TRBV20-1 | CSARDSRAGPLRSNEQFF
TRBD1 | TRBJ1-1 | TRBV24-1 | CATSDNPGTADTEAFF
TRBD1 | TRBJ2-7 | TRBV7-8 | CASSLNRGDEQYF
. | TRBJ1-3 | TRBV9 | CASSVVVGNTIYF
. | TRBJ1-1 | TRBV2 | CASSERASRMNTEAFF
. | TRBJ2-7 | TRBV10-3 | CAISGDTYHSSYEQYF
. | TRBJ2-7 | TRBV23-1 | CASSRLVTVPAYEQYF
. | TRBJ1-1 | TRBV7-6 | CASSPDLNTEAFF
. | TRBJ2-6 | TRBV12-3/TRBV12-4 | CASRLGPALNPGANVLTF
TRBD2 | TRBJ2-7 | TRBV7-9 | CASSQTSVVYEQYF
. | TRBJ1-2 | TRBV4-1 | CASSQIGGYGYTF
TRBD2 | TRBJ2-4 | TRBV11-2 | CASSTTTSGGRQRIQYF
. | TRBJ2-1 | TRBV27 | CASSLGGTTRGNEQFF
TRBD1 | TRBJ2-7 | TRBV4-3 | CASSPGQGGEQYF
. | TRBJ2-3 | TRBV28 | CASSLWDMDTQYF
TRBD1 | TRBJ1-1 | TRBV25-1 | CASRMGQGKNREAEAFF
. | TRBJ2-3 | TRBV20-1 | CSAEPVDLADTQYF
. | TRBJ2-7 | TRBV9 | CASSPRIQRAYEQYF
. | TRBJ2-7 | TRBV6-6 | CASSYVMSYEQYF
. | TRBJ2-3 | TRBV13 | CASRIHPDTQYF
TRBD1 | TRBJ2-7 | TRBV4-3 | CASSYRDRVYEQYF
. | TRBJ2-2 | TRBV9 | CASSESRELFF
. | TRBJ1-5 | TRBV6-1 | CASRGVYSNQPQHF
. | TRBJ1-1 | TRBV6-2/TRBV6-3 | CASNSPEENTEAFF
. | TRBJ2-5 | TRBV27 | CASSMGLAGTTETQYF
TRBD1 | TRBJ2-6 | TRBV7-4 | CASSPKPGQLYSGANVLTF